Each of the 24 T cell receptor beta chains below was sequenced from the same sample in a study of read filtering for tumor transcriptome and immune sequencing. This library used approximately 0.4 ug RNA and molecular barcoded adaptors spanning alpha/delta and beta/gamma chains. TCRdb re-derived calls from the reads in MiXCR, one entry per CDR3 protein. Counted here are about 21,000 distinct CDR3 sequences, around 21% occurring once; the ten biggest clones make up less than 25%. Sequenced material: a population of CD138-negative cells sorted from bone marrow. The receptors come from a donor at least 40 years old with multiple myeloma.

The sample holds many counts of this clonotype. The DNA for the CDR3 is TGTGCCAGCAGTCCCTCGAAGGAGACCCAGTACTTC. Protein sequence: CASSPSKETQYF. The chain has TRBV28 and TRBJ2-5, with unresolved D. In germline, CDR1 is MDHEN, CDR2 SYDVKM. The CDR3 is made up of 12 amino acids. The V end lost 5 bases, the J end lost 5 bases, and 9 bases lay between the germline ends.

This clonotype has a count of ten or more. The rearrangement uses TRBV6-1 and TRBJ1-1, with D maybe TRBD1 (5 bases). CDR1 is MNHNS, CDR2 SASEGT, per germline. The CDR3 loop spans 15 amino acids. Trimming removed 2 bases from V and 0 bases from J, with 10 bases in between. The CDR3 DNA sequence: TGTGCCAGCAGTGAATATGGGGGGGTGAACACTGAAGCTTTCTTT. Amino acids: CASSEYGGVNTEAFF.

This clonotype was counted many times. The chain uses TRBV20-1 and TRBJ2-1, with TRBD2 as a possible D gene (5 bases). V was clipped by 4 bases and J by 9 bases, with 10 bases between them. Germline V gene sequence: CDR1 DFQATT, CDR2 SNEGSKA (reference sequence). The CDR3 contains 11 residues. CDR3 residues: CSANLASEQFF. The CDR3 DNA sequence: TGCAGTGCTAATCTAGCTAGTGAGCAGTTCTTC.

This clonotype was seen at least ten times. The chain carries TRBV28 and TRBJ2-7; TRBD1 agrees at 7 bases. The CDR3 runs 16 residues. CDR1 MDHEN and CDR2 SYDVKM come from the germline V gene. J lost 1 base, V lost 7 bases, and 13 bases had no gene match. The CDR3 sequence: CASNPHNRGRSYEQYF. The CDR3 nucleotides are TGTGCCAGCAACCCCCATAACAGGGGTCGTTCCTACGAGCAGTACTTC.

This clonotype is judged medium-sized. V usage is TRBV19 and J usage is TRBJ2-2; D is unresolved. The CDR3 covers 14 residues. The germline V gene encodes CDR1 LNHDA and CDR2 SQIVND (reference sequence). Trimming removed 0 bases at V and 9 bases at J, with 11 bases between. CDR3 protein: CASSIDGMRRELFF. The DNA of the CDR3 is TGTGCCAGTAGTATAGATGGGATGCGGCGGGAGCTGTTTTTT.

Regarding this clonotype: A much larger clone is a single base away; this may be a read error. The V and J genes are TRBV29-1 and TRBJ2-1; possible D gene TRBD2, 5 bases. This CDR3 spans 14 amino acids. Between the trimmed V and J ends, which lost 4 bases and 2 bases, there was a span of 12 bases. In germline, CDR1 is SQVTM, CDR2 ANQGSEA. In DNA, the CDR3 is TGCAGCGTTGTATGGGAGACGCCCTACAATGAGCAGTTCTTC. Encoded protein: CSVVWETPYNEQFF.

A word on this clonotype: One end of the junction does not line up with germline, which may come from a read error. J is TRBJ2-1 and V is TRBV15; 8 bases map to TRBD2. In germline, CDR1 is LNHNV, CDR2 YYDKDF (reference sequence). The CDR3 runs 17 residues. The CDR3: CATSKGRGGRRTNEQLF. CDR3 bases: TGTGCCACCAGCAAGGGCCGGGGCGGGAGGAGAACCAATGAGCAGCTCTTC.

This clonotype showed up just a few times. CDR3 residues: CASNTRGTRRETQYF. The CDR3 region has the DNA TGTGCCAGCAACACCCGCGGGACTAGAAGAGAGACCCAGTACTTC. The chain links TRBV28 to TRBJ2-5, with 8 bases fitting TRBD2. From germline, CDR1 is MDHEN and CDR2 SYDVKM. The ends lost 7 bases at V and 4 bases at J; junction bases unmatched: 11. This CDR3 has 15 residues.

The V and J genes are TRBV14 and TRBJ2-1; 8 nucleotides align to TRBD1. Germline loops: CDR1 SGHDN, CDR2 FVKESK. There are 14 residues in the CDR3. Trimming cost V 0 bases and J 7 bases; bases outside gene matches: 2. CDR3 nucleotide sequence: TGTGCCAGCAGCCAAGACCAGGGGGCAAATGAGCAGTTCTTC. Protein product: CASSQDQGANEQFF.

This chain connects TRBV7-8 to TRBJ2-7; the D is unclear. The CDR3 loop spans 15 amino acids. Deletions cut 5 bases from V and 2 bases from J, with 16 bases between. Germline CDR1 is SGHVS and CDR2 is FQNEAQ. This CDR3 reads CASSPPIAAAYEQYF. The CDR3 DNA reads TGTGCCAGCAGCCCTCCAATTGCGGCTGCCTACGAGCAGTACTTC.

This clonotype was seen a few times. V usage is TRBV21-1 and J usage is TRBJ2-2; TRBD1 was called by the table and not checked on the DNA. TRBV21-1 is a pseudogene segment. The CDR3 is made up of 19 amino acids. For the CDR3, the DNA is TGTGCCAGCAGCAATTGTGGGGGGCGCATATTTCGGAACACCGGGGAGCTGTTTTTT. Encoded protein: CASSNCGGRIFRNTGELFF.

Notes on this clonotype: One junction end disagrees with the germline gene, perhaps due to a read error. The CDR3 region has the DNA TGTTCCAGCAGCTTAGCCCGGTCGTCCGGGAGATACACCGGGGAGCTGTTTTTT. This translates into CSSSLARSSGRYTGELFF. This chain connects TRBV11-3 to TRBJ2-2; possibly TRBD2 for D (6 bases). The CDR3 has 18 amino acids. Germline V gene sequence: CDR1 SGHNT, CDR2 YENEEA.

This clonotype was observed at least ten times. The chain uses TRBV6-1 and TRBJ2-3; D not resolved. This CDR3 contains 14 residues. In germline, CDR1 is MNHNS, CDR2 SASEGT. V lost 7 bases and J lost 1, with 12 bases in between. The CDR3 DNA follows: TGTGCCAGCACAGCCAACCTCCGCACAGATACGCAGTATTTT. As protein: CASTANLRTDTQYF.

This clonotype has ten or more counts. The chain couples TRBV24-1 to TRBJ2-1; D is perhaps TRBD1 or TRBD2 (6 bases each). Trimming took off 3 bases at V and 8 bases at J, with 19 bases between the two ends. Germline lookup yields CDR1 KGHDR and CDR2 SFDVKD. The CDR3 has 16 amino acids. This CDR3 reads CATSDPRGHRLDEQFF. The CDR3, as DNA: TGTGCCACCAGTGATCCCCGGGGGCACAGGTTGGATGAGCAGTTCTTC.

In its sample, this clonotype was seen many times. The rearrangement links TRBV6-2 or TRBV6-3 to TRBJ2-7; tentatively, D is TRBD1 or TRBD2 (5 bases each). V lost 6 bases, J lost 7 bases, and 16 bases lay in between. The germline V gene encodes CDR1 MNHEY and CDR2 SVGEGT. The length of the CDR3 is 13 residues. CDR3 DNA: TGTGCCAGCAGCCTACCTGGGGGAGCGGAGCAGTACTTC. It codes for CASSLPGGAEQYF.

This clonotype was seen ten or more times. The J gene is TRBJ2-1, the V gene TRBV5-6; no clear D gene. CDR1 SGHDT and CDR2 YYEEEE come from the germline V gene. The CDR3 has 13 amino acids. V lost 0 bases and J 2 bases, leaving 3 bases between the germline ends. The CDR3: CASSLGPYNEQFF. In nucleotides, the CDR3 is TGTGCCAGCAGCTTGGGCCCCTACAATGAGCAGTTCTTC.

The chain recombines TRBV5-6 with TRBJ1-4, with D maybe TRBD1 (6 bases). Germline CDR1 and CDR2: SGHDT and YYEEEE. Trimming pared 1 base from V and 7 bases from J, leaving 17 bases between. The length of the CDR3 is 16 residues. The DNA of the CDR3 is TGTGCCAGCAGCTTGTCGGAAGTAGGGGGACGTGAAAAACTGTTTTTT. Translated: CASSLSEVGGREKLFF.

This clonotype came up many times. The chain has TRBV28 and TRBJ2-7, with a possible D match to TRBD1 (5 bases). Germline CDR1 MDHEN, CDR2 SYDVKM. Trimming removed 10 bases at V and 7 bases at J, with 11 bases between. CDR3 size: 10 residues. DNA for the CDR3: TGTGCCACCAGGGTTCGGGAGCAGTACTTC. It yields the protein CATRVREQYF.

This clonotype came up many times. CDR3 sequence (DNA): TGTGCCAGCAGGGTGGAACAGGAAACCTACGAGCAGTACTTC. It translates to CASRVEQETYEQYF. The V gene is TRBV7-8, the J gene TRBJ2-7, with a weak D call TRBD1 (5 bases). The germline CDR1 and CDR2 sequences are SGHVS and FQNEAQ. This CDR3 has 14 amino acids. V lost 6 bases, J lost 2 bases, and 14 bases lay in between.

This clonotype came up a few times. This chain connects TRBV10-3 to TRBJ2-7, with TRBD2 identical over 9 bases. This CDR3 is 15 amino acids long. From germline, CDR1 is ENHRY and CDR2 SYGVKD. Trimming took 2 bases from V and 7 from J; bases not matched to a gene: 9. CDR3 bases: TGTGCCATCAGTGAGCCCATTAGCGGGAGAGGTGAGCAGTACTTC. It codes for CAISEPISGRGEQYF.

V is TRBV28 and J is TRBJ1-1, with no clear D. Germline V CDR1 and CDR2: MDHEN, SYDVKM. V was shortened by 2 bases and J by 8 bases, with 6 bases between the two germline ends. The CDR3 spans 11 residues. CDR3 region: CASSLNGEAFF. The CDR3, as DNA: TGTGCCAGCAGTTTAAACGGAGAAGCTTTCTTT.

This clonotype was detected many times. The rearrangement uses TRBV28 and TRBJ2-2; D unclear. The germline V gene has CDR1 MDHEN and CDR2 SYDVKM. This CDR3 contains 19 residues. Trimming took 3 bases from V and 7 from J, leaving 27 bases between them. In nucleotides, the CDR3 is TGTGCCAGCAGTTTCGTCACTCCCACCCCCCTGTTTCGTCACGGGGAGCTGTTTTTT. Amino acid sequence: CASSFVTPTPLFRHGELFF.

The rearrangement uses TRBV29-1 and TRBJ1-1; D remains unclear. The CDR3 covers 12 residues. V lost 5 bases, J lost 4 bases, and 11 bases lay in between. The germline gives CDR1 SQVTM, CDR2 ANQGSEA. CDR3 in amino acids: CSVMHSGTEAFF. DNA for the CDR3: TGCAGCGTTATGCACAGCGGCACTGAAGCTTTCTTT.

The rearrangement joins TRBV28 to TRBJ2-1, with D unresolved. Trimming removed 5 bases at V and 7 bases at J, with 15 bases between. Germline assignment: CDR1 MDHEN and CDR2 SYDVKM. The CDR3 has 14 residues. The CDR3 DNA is TGTGCCAGCAGTCGGCCCAGCCTGGGAAATGAGCAGTTCTTC. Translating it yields CASSRPSLGNEQFF.